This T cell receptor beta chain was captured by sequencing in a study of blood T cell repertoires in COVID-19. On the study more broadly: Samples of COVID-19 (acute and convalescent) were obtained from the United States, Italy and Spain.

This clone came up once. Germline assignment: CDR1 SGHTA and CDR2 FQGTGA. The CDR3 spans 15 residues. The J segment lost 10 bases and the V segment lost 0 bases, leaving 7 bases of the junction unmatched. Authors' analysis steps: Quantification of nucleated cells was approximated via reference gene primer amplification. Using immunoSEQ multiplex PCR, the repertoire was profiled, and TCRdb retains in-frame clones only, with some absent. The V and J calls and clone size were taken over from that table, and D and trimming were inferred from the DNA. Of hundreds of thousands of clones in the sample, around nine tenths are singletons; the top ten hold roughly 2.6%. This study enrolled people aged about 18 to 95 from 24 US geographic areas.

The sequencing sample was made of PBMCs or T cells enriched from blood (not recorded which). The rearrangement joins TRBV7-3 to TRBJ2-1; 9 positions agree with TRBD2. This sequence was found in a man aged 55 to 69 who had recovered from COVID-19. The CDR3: CASSLTAGGPWEQFF. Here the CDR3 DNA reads TGTGCCAGCAGCTTAACAGCGGGAGGCCCTTGGGAGCAGTTCTTC.